These T cell receptor beta chains were read from a single sample in a study of blood T cell repertoires in COVID-19. Clones were read by immunoSEQ multiplex PCR, and TCRdb kept only the in-frame ones, dropping some. The repertoire has fewer than 400,000 clones, 85% of them found once; the top ten carry approximately 3.7%. Material for sequencing was peripheral blood. The receptors were gathered from a woman aged 18-29 years with acute or convalescent COVID-19. CDR3s include the opening cysteine and the closing phenylalanine or tryptophan. A D gene is named only where the DNA matches it firmly. A row's size may be missing; if present it is once, few, many or a size class.

D,V,size,J,DNA,CDR3
.,TRBV19,.,TRBJ2-7,TGTGCCAGTAGTATAGGAGAGGGTCTCGGGAAGCAGTACTTC,CASSIGEGLGKQYF
.,TRBV4-1,.,TRBJ2-5,TGCGCCAGCAGCCAGGCCCGGGCTAGCGTACAAGAGCCCCAGTACTTC,CASSQARASVQEPQYF
.,TRBV6-6,.,TRBJ2-5,TGTGCCAGCAGCTGGAGCCAAGAGACCCAGTACTTC,CASSWSQETQYF
TRBD2,TRBV6-6,.,TRBJ2-7,TGTGCCAGCAGTATCGGGACTAGCGGGCTCTACGAGCAGTACTTC,CASSIGTSGLYEQYF
.,TRBV10-3,.,TRBJ2-6,TGTGCCATCAGTCTGAACGGGGGGGCCAACGTCCTGACTTTC,CAISLNGGANVLTF
.,TRBV5-1,.,TRBJ1-2,TGCGCCAGCAGCTTGGGGGACACCTCATTTAACTATGGCTACACCTTC,CASSLGDTSFNYGYTF
.,TRBV6-5,.,TRBJ2-1,TGTGCCAGCAGACCCAGGGCCTACAATGAGCAGTTCTTC,CASRPRAYNEQFF
.,TRBV27,.,TRBJ1-6,TGTGCCAGCAGTTCGAGGGAGTCCTATAATTCACCCCTCCACTTT,CASSSRESYNSPLHF
.,TRBV6-1,many,TRBJ2-7,TGTGCCAGCAGTGAATATTGGCAGGGTCCTGACGAGCAGTACTTC,CASSEYWQGPDEQYF
.,TRBV4-2,.,TRBJ2-4,TGTGCCAGCAGCCAAGTCGCAGGATTCAAAAACATTCAGTACTTC,CASSQVAGFKNIQYF
TRBD1,TRBV6-5,.,TRBJ1-5,TGTGCCACAAAGACCGGGACAGTCAATCAGCCCCAGCATTTT,CATKTGTVNQPQHF
.,TRBV12-3/TRBV12-4,.,TRBJ1-4,TGTGCCAGCAGTATGGGCCGGGAAAAACTGTTTTTT,CASSMGREKLFF
.,TRBV2,.,TRBJ1-2,TGTGCCAGCAGTCGGACTGACTATGGCTACACCTTC,CASSRTDYGYTF
TRBD1,TRBV19,.,TRBJ1-4,TGTGCCAGTAGTGCGGGACAGGGGACCGAAAAACTGTTTTTT,CASSAGQGTEKLFF
.,TRBV2,few,TRBJ1-3,TGTGCCAGCAGGGAGGGCTCTGGAAACACCATATATTTT,CASREGSGNTIYF
.,TRBV12-5,.,TRBJ2-3,TGTGCTAGTGGTTTGCAGGGCACAGATACGCAGTATTTT,CASGLQGTDTQYF
.,TRBV6-5,.,TRBJ2-7,TGTGCCAGCAGTTACTCGGGCGACGGCACCTACGAGCAGTACTTC,CASSYSGDGTYEQYF
.,TRBV7-2,.,TRBJ1-6,TGTGCCAGCAGCTTAGCTGAGGGGGTTGCCTCACCCCTCCACTTT,CASSLAEGVASPLHF
.,TRBV6-5,.,TRBJ2-7,TGTGCCAGCAGTTCCCTTACGGGGTACGAGCAGTACTTC,CASSSLTGYEQYF
.,TRBV5-4,.,TRBJ1-6,TGTGCCAGCAGCCCCGTTGAGGGCAGATCACCCCTCCACTTT,CASSPVEGRSPLHF
.,TRBV19,.,TRBJ1-2,TGTGCCAGTAGTATTTCAGGGGCGCATGGCTACACCTTC,CASSISGAHGYTF
TRBD1,TRBV3-1/TRBV3-2,.,TRBJ2-1,TGTGCCAGCAGTCATCCCAACCGGGACAGGGGTGTCTATGAGCAGTTCTTC,CASSHPNRDRGVYEQFF
.,TRBV10-3,.,TRBJ1-1,TGTGCCATCAGTGAGTCGCGGAGCAACACTGAAGCTTTCTTT,CAISESRSNTEAFF
.,TRBV23-1,.,TRBJ1-5,TGCGCCAGCAGTCTGGAGGCTCACAATCAGCCCCAGCATTTT,CASSLEAHNQPQHF
.,TRBV6-1,once,TRBJ1-1,TGTGCCAGCAGTGAATTCGCATCGGGAAGCACTGAAGCTTTCTTT,CASSEFASGSTEAFF
TRBD2,TRBV5-1,.,TRBJ2-1,TGCGCCAGCAGCTCGGCAGCGGGAGGCTACTCGAGCTCCTACAATGAGCAGTTCTTC,CASSSAAGGYSSSYNEQFF
.,TRBV2,.,TRBJ2-5,TGTGCCGGGTGGGATCAGGGTTCCGAGACCCAGTACTTC,CAGWDQGSETQYF
TRBD1,TRBV19,.,TRBJ1-2,TGTGCCAGTAGTTCTCGACAGGGGGCTGGCGGCTACACCTTC,CASSSRQGAGGYTF
TRBD1,TRBV9,.,TRBJ1-2,TGTGCCAGCAGCGCGGGTAGGGGGCACTATGGCTACACCTTC,CASSAGRGHYGYTF
.,TRBV19,.,TRBJ1-4,TGTGCCAGTAGCTGGGCCGGATTTAATGAAAAACTGTTTTTT,CASSWAGFNEKLFF
TRBD2,TRBV19,.,TRBJ2-4,TGTGCCAGTAGTATAGGGGGAATAGCGGGGTCAGAAAGAGCCAAAAACATTCAGTACTTC,CASSIGGIAGSERAKNIQYF
.,TRBV30,.,TRBJ2-6,TGTGCCTCCTGGGTAGAGGCCTCTGGGGCCAACGTCCTGACTTTC,CASWVEASGANVLTF
TRBD1,TRBV19,.,TRBJ1-1,TGTGCCAGTAGGATAACAGGGGTAGAAACTGAAGCTTTCTTT,CASRITGVETEAFF
.,TRBV4-2,.,TRBJ1-1,TGTGCCAGCAGCCAACCTTCCGGGGGGCAGCCAAACACTGAAGCTTTCTTT,CASSQPSGGQPNTEAFF
.,TRBV30,.,TRBJ1-3,TGTGCCTGGAGCTGGGGAGGCGGGTTCCTGGGAGGAAACACCATATATTTT,CAWSWGGGFLGGNTIYF
.,TRBV6-1,.,TRBJ1-1,TGTGCCAGCAGTGACAGGGGTCACACTGAAGCTTTCTTT,CASSDRGHTEAFF
TRBD1,TRBV6-5,once,TRBJ2-7,TGTGCCAGCAGGGGGACAGGGGGCATCTACGAGCAGTACTTC,CASRGTGGIYEQYF
.,TRBV28,.,TRBJ1-2,TGTGCCAGCAGTTTTCAAGGGGGATATGGCTACACCTTC,CASSFQGGYGYTF
.,TRBV10-1,.,TRBJ2-3,TGCGCCAGCAGCCCGGGGACTAGCACAGATACGCAGTATTTT,CASSPGTSTDTQYF
.,TRBV24-1,.,TRBJ1-5,TGTGCCACAGGGGAAGGTAGCAATCAGCCCCAGCATTTT,CATGEGSNQPQHF
TRBD1,TRBV5-5,.,TRBJ2-2,TGTGCCAGCAGCTCAGGCTCGGGACAGGGAATAAGTACGCTAACCGGGGAGCTGTTTTTT,CASSSGSGQGISTLTGELFF
.,TRBV4-1,.,TRBJ2-7,TGCGCCAGCAGCCAAGTGTACAGTTACCTTACTTCATACGAGCAGTACTTC,CASSQVYSYLTSYEQYF
.,TRBV5-1,.,TRBJ1-6,TGCGCCAGCAGCCTGGACACCTCGAATTCACCCCTCCACTTT,CASSLDTSNSPLHF
.,TRBV19,.,TRBJ1-1,TGTGCCAGCTTAAACTGGGGCTCCATGAACACTGAAGCTTTCTTT,CASLNWGSMNTEAFF
.,TRBV6-1,many,TRBJ2-7,TGTGCCAGCAGTGAATCTATGGGAGCCTCCAAGGGGGACTTC,CASSESMGASKGDF